What follows are 7 T cell receptor beta chains derived from one specimen sequenced in a study of response to subunit inactivated influenza vaccine. TCRdb re-called the RT-PCR reads through MiXCR, storing one row per CDR3 protein. The sample includes under 200,000 distinct CDR3 sequences, approximately 11% of them seen just once. The sample here was CD8+ T cells sorted from PBMCs, taken roughly 24 months after vaccination. The source is a man between 50 and 75 years old who received an inactivated influenza vaccine.

This clonotype was counted a few times. The rearrangement uses TRBV28 and TRBJ2-2; D is perhaps TRBD2 (5 bases). V was shortened by 3 bases and J by 2 bases, with 13 bases between the two germline ends. This CDR3 is built from 16 residues. Germline CDR1 and CDR2: MDHEN and SYDVKM. The CDR3 DNA reads as TGTGCCAGCAGTTTGTTCGCGGGCCTCAACACCGGGGAGCTGTTTTTT. Its protein is CASSLFAGLNTGELFF. Looking up the rest from reference TRBV28 and TRBJ2-2 gives the full variable domain: DVKVTQSSRYLVKRTGEKVFLECVQDMDHENMFWYRQDPGLGLRLIYFSYDVKMKEKGDIPEGYSVSREKKERFSLILESASTNQTSMYLCASSLFAGLNTGELFFGEGSRLTVL.

The V and J genes are TRBV4-2 and TRBJ1-6; 10 bases match TRBD1. Germline-derived CDR1 and CDR2 are LGHNA and YNFKEQ. The CDR3 sequence is 14 residues long. The J segment lost 5 bases and the V segment lost 6 bases, leaving 1 base of the junction unmatched. CDR3: CASRTGGDNSPLHF. For the CDR3, the DNA is TGTGCCAGCAGGACAGGGGGCGATAATTCACCCCTCCACTTT.

This clonotype was recorded a few times. The J gene is TRBJ2-1, the V gene TRBV7-8; TRBD2 matches at 14 bases. Trimming at V came to 4 bases and at J to 9 bases, leaving 11 bases not matched to a gene. The CDR3 contains 17 residues. Germline CDR1 and CDR2: SGHVS and FQNEAQ. CDR3 DNA sequence: TGTGCCAGCAGCTCGAATTCCGGGACTAGCGGGGGCCCTGAGCAGTTCTTC. Translated, it gives CASSSNSGTSGGPEQFF.

This clonotype was detected a few times. The CDR3 protein is CASSTQAGYTDTQYF. DNA for the CDR3: TGTGCCAGCAGTACTCAGGCGGGGTACACAGATACGCAGTATTTT. This chain links TRBV28 with TRBJ2-3; TRBD2 might be the D (6 bases). The length of the CDR3 is 15 residues. V lost 5 bases, J lost 2 bases, and 14 bases lay in between. Germline assignment: CDR1 MDHEN and CDR2 SYDVKM.

A few counts support this clonotype. J is TRBJ2-7 and V is TRBV9, with TRBD1 as a possible D gene (6 bases). This CDR3 is 15 amino acids long. Between the trimmed V and J ends, which lost 0 bases and 5 bases, there was a span of 15 bases. CDR1 is SGDLS and CDR2 is YYNGEE in the germline V gene. CDR3 DNA: TGTGCCAGCAGCGTAGAGGGGGAAAGGGACCACGAGCAGTACTTC. Translated, it gives CASSVEGERDHEQYF.

V and J are TRBV28 and TRBJ2-2, with D possibly matching TRBD2 (5 bases). The length of the CDR3 is 12 residues. The germline gives CDR1 MDHEN, CDR2 SYDVKM. Trimming took 10 bases from V and 6 from J, leaving 12 bases between them. In nucleotides, the CDR3 is TGTGCCATCAATCGAGGGTCCGGGGAGCTGTTTTTT. Residues: CAINRGSGELFF.

This clonotype showed up many times. This rearrangement joins TRBV7-9 to TRBJ2-1; D remains ambiguous. CDR1 and CDR2 from the germline V gene are SEHNR and FQNEAQ (reference sequence). The CDR3 length is 12 residues. The V gene lost 5 bases and the J gene lost 7 bases, with 9 bases spanning the gap. DNA for the CDR3: TGTGCCAGCAGCCCCACTTTAAATGAGCAGTTCTTC. Translation gives CASSPTLNEQFF.